This T cell receptor beta chain was obtained from a study of CD8 T cells in ankylosing spondylitis. Study-wide findings and caveats: Several highly homologous variants made up a TCR beta motif, and this motif appeared characteristic of ankylosing spondylitis blood. Some motif variants had been reported before (in reactive arthritis synovial fluid and blood). Peripheral blood samples showed relatively rare disease-linked clones, and these clones were CD8+.

This clonotype was detected a few times. As yet, its antigen is unknown. V lost 1 base and J lost 5; bases outside the gene matches: 5. The CDR3 is made up of 14 amino acids. Germline loops: CDR1 LNHNV, CDR2 YYDKDF (reference sequence). Making use of molecular barcodes, quantitative 5'-RACE generated TCR beta libraries. Via MiXCR, TCRdb re-called the 5' RACE reads, giving one row per CDR3 protein. The repertoire holds approximately 540,000 distinct CDR3 sequences, with approximately 11% as singletons. The TCR originated in a male donor with ankylosing spondylitis. This rearrangement joins TRBV15 to TRBJ2-7; 7 nucleotides align to TRBD1. The sequenced sample was blood, either unsorted or a sorted T cell fraction (not recorded which). The CDR3 sequence: CATSRVQGVHEQYF. The CDR3 coding sequence is TGTGCCACCAGCAGAGTCCAGGGGGTCCACGAGCAGTACTTC.